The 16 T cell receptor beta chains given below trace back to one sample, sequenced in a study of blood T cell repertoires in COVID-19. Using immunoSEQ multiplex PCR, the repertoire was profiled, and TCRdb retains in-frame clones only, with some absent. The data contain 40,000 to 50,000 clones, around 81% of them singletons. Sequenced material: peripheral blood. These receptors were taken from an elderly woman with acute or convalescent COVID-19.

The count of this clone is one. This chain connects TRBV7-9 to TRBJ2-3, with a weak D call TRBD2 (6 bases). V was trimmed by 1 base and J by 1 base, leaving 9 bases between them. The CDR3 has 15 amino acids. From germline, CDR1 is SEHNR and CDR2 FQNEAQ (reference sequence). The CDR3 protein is CASSLVGGGTDTQYF. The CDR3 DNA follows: TGTGCCAGCAGCTTAGTCGGCGGGGGCACAGATACGCAGTATTTT.

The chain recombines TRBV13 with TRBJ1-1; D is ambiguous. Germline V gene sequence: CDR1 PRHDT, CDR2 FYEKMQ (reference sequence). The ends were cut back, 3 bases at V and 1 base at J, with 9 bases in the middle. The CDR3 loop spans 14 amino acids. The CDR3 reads CASSFREANTEAFF. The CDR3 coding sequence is TGTGCCAGCAGCTTCCGGGAGGCGAACACTGAAGCTTTCTTT.

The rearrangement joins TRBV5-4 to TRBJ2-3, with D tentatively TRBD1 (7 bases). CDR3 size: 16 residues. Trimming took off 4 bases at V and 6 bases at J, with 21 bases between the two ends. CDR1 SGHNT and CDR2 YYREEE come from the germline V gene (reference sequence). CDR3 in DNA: TGTGCCAGCAGCGCCGGAGGGGACAGCTTCAGGGATACGCAGTATTTT. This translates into CASSAGGDSFRDTQYF.

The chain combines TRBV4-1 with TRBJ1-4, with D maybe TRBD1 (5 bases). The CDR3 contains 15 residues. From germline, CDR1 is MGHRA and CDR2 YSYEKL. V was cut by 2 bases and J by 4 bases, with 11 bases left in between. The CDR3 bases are TGCGCCAGCAGCCAAAACGTGGGGGGTAATGAAAAACTGTTTTTT. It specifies CASSQNVGGNEKLFF.

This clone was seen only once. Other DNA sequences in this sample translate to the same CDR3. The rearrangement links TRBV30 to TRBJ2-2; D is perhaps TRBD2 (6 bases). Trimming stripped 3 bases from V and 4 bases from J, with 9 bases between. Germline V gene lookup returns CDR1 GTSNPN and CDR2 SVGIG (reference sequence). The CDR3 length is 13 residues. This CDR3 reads CAWSPGLTGELFF. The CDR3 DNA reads TGTGCCTGGAGCCCGGGACTCACCGGGGAGCTGTTTTTT.

This CDR3 is CASSSAAGIWNIQYF. The CDR3 DNA sequence: TGTGCCAGCAGCTCGGCGGCAGGGATTTGGAACATTCAGTACTTC. The chain joins TRBV7-2 to TRBJ2-4; maybe TRBD1 (5 bases). V dropped 4 bases and J dropped 7 bases, with 17 bases sitting between them. CDR3 length equals 15 residues. Germline CDR1 and CDR2: SGHTA and FQGNSA. Drawing the rest from reference TRBV7-2 and TRBJ2-4, the complete variable domain is GAGVSQSPSNKVTEKGKDVELRCDPISGHTALYWYRQSLGQGLEFLIYFQGNSAPDKSGLPSDRFSAERTGGSVSTLTIQRTQQEDSAVYLCASSSAAGIWNIQYFGAGTRLSVL.

CDR3 nucleotides: TGTGCCAGCAGTGACGGGAGCAATCAGCCCCAGCATTTT. Its protein product is CASSDGSNQPQHF. The V call is TRBV6-1, the J call TRBJ1-5; D is unclear. This CDR3 is 13 amino acids long. Germline V gives CDR1 MNHNS, CDR2 SASEGT. V shed 3 bases and J shed 1 base, with 4 bases lying between them.

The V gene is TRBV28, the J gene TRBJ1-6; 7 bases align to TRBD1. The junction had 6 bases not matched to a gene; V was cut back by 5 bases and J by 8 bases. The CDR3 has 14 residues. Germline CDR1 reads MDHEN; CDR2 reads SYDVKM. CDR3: CASSRQGAHSPLHF. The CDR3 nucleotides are TGTGCCAGCAGTCGACAGGGAGCACATTCACCCCTCCACTTT. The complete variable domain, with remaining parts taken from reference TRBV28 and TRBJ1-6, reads DVKVTQSSRYLVKRTGEKVFLECVQDMDHENMFWYRQDPGLGLRLIYFSYDVKMKEKGDIPEGYSVSREKKERFSLILESASTNQTSMYLCASSRQGAHSPLHFGNGTRLTVT.

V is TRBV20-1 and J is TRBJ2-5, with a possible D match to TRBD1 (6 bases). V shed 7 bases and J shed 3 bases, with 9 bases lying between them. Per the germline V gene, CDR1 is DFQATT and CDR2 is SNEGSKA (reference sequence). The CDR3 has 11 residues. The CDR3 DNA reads TGCAGTGGAGGGGGTGAAGAGACCCAGTACTTC. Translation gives CSGGGEETQYF.

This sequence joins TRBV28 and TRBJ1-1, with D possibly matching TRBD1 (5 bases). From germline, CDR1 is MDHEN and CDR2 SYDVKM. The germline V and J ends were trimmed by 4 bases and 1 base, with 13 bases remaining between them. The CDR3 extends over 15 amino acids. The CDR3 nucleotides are TGTGCCAGCAGTTCGGACGGGGGTAGGAACACTGAAGCTTTCTTT. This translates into CASSSDGGRNTEAFF.

This chain's CDR3 is CASSLGASGYTDTQYF. The CDR3 nucleotides are TGTGCCAGCAGCTTAGGAGCTAGCGGGTACACAGATACGCAGTATTTT. The chain has TRBV11-2 and TRBJ2-3; 8 bases map to TRBD2. V shed 1 base and J 2 bases; nucleotides not matched to a gene: 5. Germline loops: CDR1 SGHAT, CDR2 FQNNGV. The CDR3 has 16 residues. The full variable domain, in which reference TRBV11-2 and TRBJ2-3 provide the parts outside the CDR3, is EAGVAQSPRYKIIEKRQSVAFWCNPISGHATLYWYQQILGQGPKLLIQFQNNGVVDDSQLPKDRFSAERLKGVDSTLKIQPAKLEDSAVYLCASSLGASGYTDTQYFGPGTRLTVL.

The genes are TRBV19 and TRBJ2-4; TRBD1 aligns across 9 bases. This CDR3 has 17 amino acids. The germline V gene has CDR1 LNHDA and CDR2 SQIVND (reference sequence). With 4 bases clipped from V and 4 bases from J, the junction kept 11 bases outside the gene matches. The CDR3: CASSSPAGTGLKNIQYF. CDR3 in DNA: TGTGCCAGTAGTAGCCCCGCCGGGACAGGGTTGAAAAACATTCAGTACTTC.

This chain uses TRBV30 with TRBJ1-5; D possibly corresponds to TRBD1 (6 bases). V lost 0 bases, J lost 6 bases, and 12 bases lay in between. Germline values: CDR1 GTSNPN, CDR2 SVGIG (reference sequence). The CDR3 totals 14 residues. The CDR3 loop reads CAWSVMGAGQPQHF. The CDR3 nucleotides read TGTGCCTGGAGTGTGATGGGGGCGGGTCAGCCCCAGCATTTT.

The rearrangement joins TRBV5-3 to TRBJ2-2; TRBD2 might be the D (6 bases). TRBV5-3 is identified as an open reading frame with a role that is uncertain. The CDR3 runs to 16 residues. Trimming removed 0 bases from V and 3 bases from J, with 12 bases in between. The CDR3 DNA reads TGTGCCAGAAGCTTGGCCGACCAGCGGGACACCGGGGAGCTGTTTTTT. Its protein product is CARSLADQRDTGELFF.

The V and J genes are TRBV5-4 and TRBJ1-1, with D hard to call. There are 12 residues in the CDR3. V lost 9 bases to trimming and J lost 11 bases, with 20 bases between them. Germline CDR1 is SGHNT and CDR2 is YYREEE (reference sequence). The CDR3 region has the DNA TGTGCCACGGGAGAGGAATCGAAGTCGGCTTTCTTT. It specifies CATGEESKSAFF.

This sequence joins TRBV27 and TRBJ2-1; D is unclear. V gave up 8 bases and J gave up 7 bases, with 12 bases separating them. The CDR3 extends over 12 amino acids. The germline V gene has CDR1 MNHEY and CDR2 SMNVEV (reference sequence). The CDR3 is CASSPSGNEQFF. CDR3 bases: TGTGCCAGCTCTCCCTCCGGGAATGAGCAGTTCTTC.